A single count supports the clone carrying this T cell receptor (beta chain). Its specificity is unknown. The sample originates from a study of OX40 agonist ivuxolimab in advanced cancers. Study overall: Patients undergoing dose escalation presented with hepatocellular carcinoma, melanoma, renal cell or head and neck cancer.

Study-wide points: Average numbers of expanded clones were greater in CD8+ T cells than in CD4+.

Sequenced by immunoSEQ multiplex PCR; TCRdb stores in-frame clones only, minus some. The repertoire holds some 20,000 clones, with 79% as singletons. Looked up from germline, CDR1 is MNHEY and CDR2 is SMNVEV (reference sequence). With 5 bases removed from V and 10 bases from J, the gap between germline ends came to 11 bases. CDR3 length: 11 residues. The chain links TRBV27 to TRBJ1-1; perhaps TRBD1 as D (5 bases). Sequencing used CD4+ or CD8+ T cells sorted from blood, obtained in a trial of the OX40 agonist ivuxolimab. The source of this sequence is an adult with an advanced solid tumor such as melanoma, head and neck, liver or kidney cancer. The chain's CDR3 is CASSRGRGAFF. CDR3 nucleotides: TGTGCCAGCAGTCGGGGGAGGGGAGCTTTCTTT.